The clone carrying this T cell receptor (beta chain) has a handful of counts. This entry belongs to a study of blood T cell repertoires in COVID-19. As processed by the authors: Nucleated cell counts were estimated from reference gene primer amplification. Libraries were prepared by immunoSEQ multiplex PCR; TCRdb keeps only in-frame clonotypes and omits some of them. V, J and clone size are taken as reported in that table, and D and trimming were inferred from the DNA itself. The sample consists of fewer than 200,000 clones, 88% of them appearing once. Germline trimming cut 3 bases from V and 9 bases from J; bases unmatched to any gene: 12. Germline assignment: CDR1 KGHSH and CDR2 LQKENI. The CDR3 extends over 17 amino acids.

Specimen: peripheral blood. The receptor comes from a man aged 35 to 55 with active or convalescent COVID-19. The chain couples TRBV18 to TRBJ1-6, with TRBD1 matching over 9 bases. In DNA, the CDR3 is TGTGCCAGCTCACCGGCGACAGGGGGTTCCTTAGGTTCACCCCTCCACTTT. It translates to CASSPATGGSLGSPLHF.